The clone carrying this T cell receptor (beta chain) was counted ten times or more. The TCR beta profiling, which covered VDJ combination and CDR3 sequence, was carried out using genomic DNA as the template. One entry per CDR3 protein results from TCRdb running MiXCR on the reads. The sample shows some 68,000 distinct CDR3 sequences, almost 55% of them seen only once. This sample was included in a study of CD8+CD57+ T cells in acquired aplastic anemia. The length of the CDR3 is 14 residues. In germline, CDR1 is PRHDT, CDR2 FYEKMQ (reference sequence). Trimming left V 8 bases short and J 1 base short, with 14 bases between.

The chain links TRBV13 to TRBJ1-1, with D hard to call. The sample was sorted CD4+, CD8+, or CD8+CD57+ T cells (not recorded which) from PBMCs. This clonotype was sampled from a human donor in good health, serving as a control. CDR3 nucleotide sequence: TGTGCCAGCGCCCGGGGTAGACAGAACACTGAAGCTTTCTTT. Its translation: CASARGRQNTEAFF.